The 19 T cell receptor beta chains below were found in one sample sequenced in a study of T-cell memory formation after mild COVID-19. TCRdb re-derived calls from the 5' RACE reads in MiXCR, one entry per CDR3 protein. The data show a few hundred thousand distinct CDR3 sequences, with roughly 21% seen just once and under 25% held by the top ten. The source material was PBMCs or a T cell subset sorted from them (not recorded which). All receptors come from a young man who had mild COVID-19 (a few samples of this study predate the infection). Cell type and time point are not known.

This clonotype was detected only a few times. The rearrangement uses TRBV6-5 and TRBJ2-3; weak D call: TRBD2 (5 bases). Between the trimmed V and J ends, which lost 6 bases and 6 bases, there was a span of 28 bases. Germline V gene lookup returns CDR1 MNHEY and CDR2 SVGAGI. The CDR3 spans 18 residues. CDR3 sequence (DNA): TGTGCCAGCAGCAGTTATAGGGCTGTCGGGATGGTTGCGGATACGCAGTATTTT. This sequence encodes CASSSYRAVGMVADTQYF.

This clonotype occurred many times. V is TRBV6-5 and J is TRBJ1-1; D gene ambiguous. Germline CDR1 is MNHEY and CDR2 is SVGAGI. Between the trimmed V and J ends, which lost 5 bases and 0 bases, there was a span of 7 bases. The CDR3 consists of 13 residues. CDR3 region: CASSGQMNTEAFF. The CDR3 DNA reads TGTGCCAGCAGTGGGCAGATGAACACTGAAGCTTTCTTT.

V gene TRBV10-3 combines with J gene TRBJ1-6; 7 bases are shared with TRBD1. After removal of 3 bases from V and 10 bases from J, the junction contained 6 bases not matched to a gene. Per germline, CDR1 ENHRY and CDR2 SYGVKD. The length of the CDR3 is 14 residues. The CDR3 region is CAISEGQGGSPLHF. The CDR3 region has the DNA TGTGCCATCAGTGAAGGGCAGGGGGGATCACCCCTCCACTTT.

The J gene is TRBJ1-2, the V gene TRBV29-1; no clear D. CDR3 size: 14 residues. The ends were cut back, 3 bases at V and 7 bases at J, with 18 bases in the middle. Germline V CDR1 and CDR2: SQVTM, ANQGSEA. Written as DNA, the CDR3 is TGCAGCGTTGAGAGAGGTATTGAAAAATTTGGCTACACCTTC. Translation gives CSVERGIEKFGYTF.

This clonotype has just a few counts. This chain uses TRBV7-9 with TRBJ2-7; D possibly corresponds to TRBD2 (6 bases). This CDR3 region has 12 residues. V was trimmed by 5 bases and J by 5 bases, leaving 10 bases between them. Germline-derived CDR1 and CDR2 are SEHNR and FQNEAQ (reference sequence). The CDR3: CASSHAGNEQYV. The DNA for the CDR3 is TGTGCCAGCAGCCACGCGGGGAACGAGCAGTACGTC.

At least ten counts were recorded for this clonotype. The rearrangement uses TRBV29-1 and TRBJ1-5; 8 nucleotides line up with TRBD1. J was trimmed by 1 base and V by 6 bases; bases with no gene match: 11. Germline V CDR1 and CDR2: SQVTM, ANQGSEA. This CDR3 is built from 16 residues. CDR3 sequence: CSVIGQGSGSNQPQHF. The CDR3 nucleotides are TGCAGCGTCATCGGACAGGGTAGTGGGAGCAATCAGCCCCAGCATTTT.

This clonotype came up a few times. The chain is built from TRBV2 and TRBJ2-2; D perhaps matches TRBD1 (6 bases). V was trimmed by 10 bases and J by 1 base, leaving 13 bases between them. Germline V gene data show CDR1 as SNHLY and CDR2 as FYNNEI. The CDR3 runs to 14 residues. CDR3 bases: TGTGCCATCCAGGGGACAAAGAACACCGGGGAGCTGTTTTTT. Protein product: CAIQGTKNTGELFF.

This clonotype has more than one count but fewer than ten. The V and J genes are TRBV18 and TRBJ2-5; D is perhaps TRBD2 (5 bases). This CDR3 region has 15 residues. With 3 bases removed from V and 3 bases from J, the gap between germline ends came to 14 bases. CDR1 and CDR2 (germline): KGHSH, LQKENI. Here the CDR3 DNA reads TGTGCCAGCTCACCCCGGGCTTCCGGGGAAGAGACCCAGTACTTC. As protein: CASSPRASGEETQYF. Using reference TRBV18 and TRBJ2-5 for the parts outside the CDR3, the full variable domain is NAGVMQNPRHLVRRRGQEARLRCSPMKGHSHVYWYRQLPEEGLKFMVYLQKENIIDESGMPKERFSAEFPKEGPSILRIQQVVRGDSAAYFCASSPRASGEETQYFGPGTRLLVL.

The V gene is TRBV12-3 or TRBV12-4, the J gene TRBJ2-3; 8 nucleotides align to TRBD2. The CDR3 has 14 residues. V shed 4 bases, J shed 6 bases, and the junction held 6 bases outside the gene matches. CDR3 in DNA: TGTGCCAGCAGTTGGAAGCGGGGGATCGATACGCAGTATTTT. Its translation is CASSWKRGIDTQYF.

This clonotype has ten or more counts. V gene TRBV18 combines with J gene TRBJ1-5, with 11 bases that match TRBD1. With 2 bases clipped from V and 6 bases from J, the junction kept 6 bases outside the gene matches. The length of the CDR3 is 16 residues. Looked up from germline, CDR1 is KGHSH and CDR2 is LQKENI. The CDR3, as DNA: TGTGCCAGCTCACCAACAGGACAGGGGGCGGGTCAGCCCCAGCATTTT. Translation gives CASSPTGQGAGQPQHF.

The V gene is TRBV4-1, the J gene TRBJ2-1; 9 bases map to TRBD2. Germline loops: CDR1 MGHRA, CDR2 YSYEKL. The CDR3 totals 18 residues. The ends lost 0 bases at V and 0 bases at J; junction bases unmatched: 6. The DNA of the CDR3 is TGCGCCAGCAGCCAAGAGGTTCGGCGGGGGGGCTCCTACAATGAGCAGTTCTTC. It yields the protein CASSQEVRRGGSYNEQFF.

This chain links TRBV29-1 with TRBJ1-2; D unresolved. This CDR3 contains 14 residues. Trimming shortened V by 1 base and J by 2 bases, and 11 bases separated the two germline ends. Germline CDR1 is SQVTM and CDR2 is ANQGSEA. CDR3 sequence (DNA): TGCAGCGTTGAAGGTGGGCTCCCCAACTATGGCTACACCTTC. Translation gives CSVEGGLPNYGYTF.

This clonotype has only a few counts. This chain uses TRBV11-2 with TRBJ2-3, with 7 bases lining up with TRBD2. Germline assignment: CDR1 SGHAT and CDR2 FQNNGV. Germline trimming cut 3 bases from V and 6 bases from J; bases unmatched to any gene: 12. This CDR3 region has 16 residues. CDR3 residues: CASSFYFGGRSDTQYF. DNA of the CDR3: TGTGCCAGCAGCTTTTATTTCGGGGGGAGGTCGGATACGCAGTATTTT.

The chain couples TRBV5-1 to TRBJ1-1, with D perhaps matching TRBD1 (5 bases). Looked up from germline, CDR1 is SGHRS and CDR2 is YFSETQ. V was cut by 4 bases and J by 3 bases, with 22 bases left in between. The CDR3 spans 17 residues. The CDR3 nucleotides read TGCGCCAGCAGCCCCTACGTCGAGCGGGACGCCTACACTGAAGCTTTCTTT. Protein product: CASSPYVERDAYTEAFF.

V is TRBV12-3 or TRBV12-4 and J is TRBJ1-6, with unresolved D. Between the trimmed V and J ends, which lost 6 bases and 10 bases, there was a span of 13 bases. The CDR3 is 13 residues long. The CDR3 reads CASRQRAESPLHF. DNA of the CDR3: TGTGCCAGCAGACAGAGGGCAGAGTCACCCCTCCACTTT.

This rearrangement joins TRBV12-3 or TRBV12-4 to TRBJ1-3, with D maybe TRBD1 (5 bases). The CDR3 length is 16 residues. Trimming took 3 bases from V and 0 from J, leaving 12 bases between them. CDR3 amino acids: CASSLGDPRSGNTIYF. For the CDR3, the DNA is TGTGCCAGCAGTTTGGGGGACCCCCGCTCTGGAAACACCATATATTTT.

Only a few counts were recorded for this clonotype. The gene calls are TRBV28 and TRBJ1-1; possible D gene TRBD1, 5 bases. Trimming stripped 8 bases from V and 0 bases from J, with 13 bases between. Germline CDR1 is MDHEN and CDR2 is SYDVKM. The CDR3 runs 14 residues. The CDR3 nucleotides are TGTGCCAGCTTCCCGGCAGGGTTGAACACTGAAGCTTTCTTT. Translating gives CASFPAGLNTEAFF.

This clonotype was observed many times. The rearrangement joins TRBV5-6 to TRBJ2-3; tentative D call: TRBD1 (6 bases). CDR1 is SGHDT, CDR2 YYEEEE, per germline. CDR3 length: 15 amino acids. V was trimmed by 3 bases and J by 3 bases, leaving 14 bases between them. CDR3 nucleotides: TGTGCCAGCAGCTCTACAGGGATATGGACAGATACGCAGTATTTT. Its translation: CASSSTGIWTDTQYF.

The rearrangement links TRBV6-6 to TRBJ2-1; 8 nucleotides match TRBD2. The CDR3 is made up of 16 amino acids. Trimming removed 6 bases from V and 0 bases from J; junction bases left unmatched: 7. Germline loops: CDR1 MNHNY, CDR2 SVGAGI (reference sequence). The CDR3 DNA reads as TGTGCCAGCAGAAGTCAGCGGGGGAGCTCCTACAATGAGCAGTTCTTC. This encodes CASRSQRGSSYNEQFF.